These T cell receptor beta chains were read from a single sample in a study of OX40 agonist ivuxolimab in advanced cancers. Profiling relied on immunoSEQ multiplex PCR, and the TCRdb table lists in-frame clones only, not all of them. The table shows fewer than 85,000 clones, with 85% occurring only once. The sequences come from CD4+ or CD8+ T cells sorted from blood, collected in a trial of the OX40 agonist ivuxolimab. These receptor sequences come from an adult with an advanced solid tumor such as melanoma, head and neck, liver or kidney cancer. Each CDR3 is given with its conserved first and last residue. Fields, in order: D gene, J gene, clone size, V gene, CDR3 DNA, CDR3 protein. D genes are given only for firm matches. Rows give clone size only sometimes, using once, few, many, or a class for an expanded clone.

D: TRBD1
J: TRBJ2-7
size: -
V: TRBV19
DNA: TGTGCCAGTACCCCCGCGCTGGGACAGGGTGCTGAGCAGTACTTC
CDR3: CASTPALGQGAEQYF

D: -
J: TRBJ2-3
size: -
V: TRBV5-1
DNA: TGCGCCAGCAGTTTCGGGGGCCCCGCGGCAGATACGCAGTATTTT
CDR3: CASSFGGPAADTQYF

D: TRBD2
J: TRBJ2-1
size: -
V: TRBV4-2
DNA: TGTGCCAGCAGCCATACCTCTAGCGGGACCACGTCCTACAATGAGCAGTTCTTC
CDR3: CASSHTSSGTTSYNEQFF

D: -
J: TRBJ2-3
size: -
V: TRBV9
DNA: TGTGCCAGCAGCGTAGCAGGGTCACCTAGGAGGGATACGCAGTATTTT
CDR3: CASSVAGSPRRDTQYF

D: -
J: TRBJ1-5
size: -
V: TRBV6-6
DNA: TGTGCCAGCGGGGGACAGCCCCAGCATTTT
CDR3: CASGGQPQHF

D: -
J: TRBJ1-6
size: few
V: TRBV2
DNA: TGTGCCAGCAGTGAATTACCGAATTCACCCCTCCACTTT
CDR3: CASSELPNSPLHF

D: TRBD1
J: TRBJ1-2
size: few
V: TRBV18
DNA: TGTGCCAGCTCACCACGGGGACAGGGGGAGAGCTACACCTTC
CDR3: CASSPRGQGESYTF

D: -
J: TRBJ2-7
size: -
V: TRBV6-1
DNA: TGTGCCAGCAGTGAGGGGGCTAGCTTCCACGAGCAGTACTTC
CDR3: CASSEGASFHEQYF

D: TRBD1
J: TRBJ2-4
size: -
V: TRBV5-1
DNA: TGCGCCAGCAGCTTGAGGGACAGAAAAAACATTCAGTACTTC
CDR3: CASSLRDRKNIQYF

D: TRBD1
J: TRBJ1-1
size: -
V: TRBV5-8
DNA: TGTGCCAGCAGCTGGGGACAGGGAGGCACTGAAGCTTTCTTT
CDR3: CASSWGQGGTEAFF

D: -
J: TRBJ1-2
size: -
V: TRBV19
DNA: TGTGCCTCGAGCGTACAGATAAACTATGGCTACACCTTC
CDR3: CASSVQINYGYTF

D: -
J: TRBJ1-2
size: -
V: TRBV5-1
DNA: TGCGCCAGCAGCTTGGCCCCAGGGGTCTATGGCTACACCTTC
CDR3: CASSLAPGVYGYTF

D: TRBD2
J: TRBJ2-5
size: -
V: TRBV6-6
DNA: TGTGCCAGCAGCCTTCCAGCGGGAGGGTCAGAGACCCAGTACTTC
CDR3: CASSLPAGGSETQYF

D: -
J: TRBJ2-7
size: few
V: TRBV4-1
DNA: TGCGCCAGCAGCCAACCGGGGTCCTTCCCCTACGAGCAGTACTTC
CDR3: CASSQPGSFPYEQYF

D: -
J: TRBJ1-4
size: -
V: TRBV2
DNA: TGTGCCACCTCGAGACGGCCAGGGCTCTTAACTAATGAAAAACTGTTTTTT
CDR3: CATSRRPGLLTNEKLFF

D: TRBD1
J: TRBJ2-7
size: -
V: TRBV11-3
DNA: TGTGCCAGCAGCCCCCGGGACAGCCTCTCCCACGAGCAGTACTTC
CDR3: CASSPRDSLSHEQYF

D: TRBD2
J: TRBJ2-7
size: -
V: TRBV5-4
DNA: TGTGCCAGCGGACTAGCGGGTACCTACGAGCAGTACTTC
CDR3: CASGLAGTYEQYF

D: -
J: TRBJ2-5
size: -
V: TRBV9
DNA: TGTGCCAGCAGCGTAGGACGGACCCCCCAAGAGACCCAGTACTTC
CDR3: CASSVGRTPQETQYF

D: -
J: TRBJ2-2
size: -
V: TRBV14
DNA: TGTGCCAGCAGCCAGACTAGTTTTGGGGAGCTGTTTTTT
CDR3: CASSQTSFGELFF

D: -
J: TRBJ2-5
size: -
V: TRBV6-5
DNA: TGTGCCAGCAGTCCCCGGGAACAAGAGACCCAGTACTTC
CDR3: CASSPREQETQYF

D: TRBD1
J: TRBJ1-6
size: once
V: TRBV19
DNA: TGTGCCAGTAGCATCAAGGGGACAGATAATTCACCCCTCCACTTT
CDR3: CASSIKGTDNSPLHF

D: TRBD2
J: TRBJ2-7
size: -
V: TRBV10-3
DNA: TGTGCCATCAGAAGAGGACTAGCGGTAACCTACGAGCAGTACTTC
CDR3: CAIRRGLAVTYEQYF